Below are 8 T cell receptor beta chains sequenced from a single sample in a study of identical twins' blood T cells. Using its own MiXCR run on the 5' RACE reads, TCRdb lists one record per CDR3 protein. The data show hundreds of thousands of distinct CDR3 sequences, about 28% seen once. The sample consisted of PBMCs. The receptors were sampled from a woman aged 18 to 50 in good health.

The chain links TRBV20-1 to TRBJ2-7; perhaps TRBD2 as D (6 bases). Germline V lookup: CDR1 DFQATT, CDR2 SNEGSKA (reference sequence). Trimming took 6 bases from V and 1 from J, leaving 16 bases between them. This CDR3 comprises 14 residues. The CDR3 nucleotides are TGCAGTGCGTTCCCCCCGGGACTTTCCTACGAGCAGTACTTC. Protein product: CSAFPPGLSYEQYF.

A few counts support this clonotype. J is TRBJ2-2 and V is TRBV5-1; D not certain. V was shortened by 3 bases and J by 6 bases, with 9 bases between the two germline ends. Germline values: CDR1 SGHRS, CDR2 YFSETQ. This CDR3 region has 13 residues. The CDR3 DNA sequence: TGCGCCAGCAGCTCCGACACCCCCGGGGAGCTGTTTTTT. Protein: CASSSDTPGELFF. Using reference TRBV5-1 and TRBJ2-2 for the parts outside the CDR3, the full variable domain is KAGVTQTPRYLIKTRGQQVTLSCSPISGHRSVSWYQQTPGQGLQFLFEYFSETQRNKGNFPGRFSGRQFSNSRSEMNVSTLELGDSALYLCASSSDTPGELFFGEGSRLTVL.

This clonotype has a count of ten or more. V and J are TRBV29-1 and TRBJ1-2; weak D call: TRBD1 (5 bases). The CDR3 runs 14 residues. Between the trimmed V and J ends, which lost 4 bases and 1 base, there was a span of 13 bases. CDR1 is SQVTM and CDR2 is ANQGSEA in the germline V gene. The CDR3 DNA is TGCAGCGTTGCAGCCGGGACCTTTAACTATGGCTACACCTTC. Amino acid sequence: CSVAAGTFNYGYTF.

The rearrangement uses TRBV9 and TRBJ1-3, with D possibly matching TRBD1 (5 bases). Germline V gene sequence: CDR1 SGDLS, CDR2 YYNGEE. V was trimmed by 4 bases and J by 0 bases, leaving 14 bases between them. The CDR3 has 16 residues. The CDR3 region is CASSLEGPGSGNTIYF. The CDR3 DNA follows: TGTGCCAGCAGCCTGGAGGGACCGGGCTCTGGAAACACCATATATTTT.

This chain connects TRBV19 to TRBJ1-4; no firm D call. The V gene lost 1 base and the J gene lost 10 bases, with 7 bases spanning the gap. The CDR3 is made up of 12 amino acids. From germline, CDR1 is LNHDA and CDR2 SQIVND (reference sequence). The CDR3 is CASSIVLGKLFF. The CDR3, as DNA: TGTGCCAGTAGTATAGTACTGGGAAAACTGTTTTTT.

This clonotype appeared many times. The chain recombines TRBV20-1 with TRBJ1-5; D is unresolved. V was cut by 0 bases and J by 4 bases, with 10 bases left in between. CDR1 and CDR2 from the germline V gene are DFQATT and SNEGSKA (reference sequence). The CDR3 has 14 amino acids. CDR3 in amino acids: CSARDPGENQPQHF. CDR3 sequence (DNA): TGCAGTGCTAGAGATCCCGGGGAAAATCAGCCCCAGCATTTT.

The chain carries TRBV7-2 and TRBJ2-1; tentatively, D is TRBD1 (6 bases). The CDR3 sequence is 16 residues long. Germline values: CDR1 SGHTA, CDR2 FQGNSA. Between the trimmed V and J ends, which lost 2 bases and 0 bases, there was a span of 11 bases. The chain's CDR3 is CASSLIGQSSYNEQFF. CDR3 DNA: TGTGCCAGCAGCTTAATCGGACAGAGCTCCTACAATGAGCAGTTCTTC. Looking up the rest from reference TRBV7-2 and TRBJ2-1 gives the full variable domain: GAGVSQSPSNKVTEKGKDVELRCDPISGHTALYWYRQSLGQGLEFLIYFQGNSAPDKSGLPSDRFSAERTGGSVSTLTIQRTQQEDSAVYLCASSLIGQSSYNEQFFGPGTRLTVL.

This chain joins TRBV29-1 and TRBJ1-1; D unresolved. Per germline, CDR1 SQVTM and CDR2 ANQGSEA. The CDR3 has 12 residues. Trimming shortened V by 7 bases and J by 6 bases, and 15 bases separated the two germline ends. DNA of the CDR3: TGCAGCGCCCTCAGTTCGGCCGCTGAAGCTTTCTTT. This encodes CSALSSAAEAFF.